One sample yielded the 5 T cell receptor beta chains listed below, sequenced in a study of tumor-infiltrating lymphocytes in primary liver carcinoma. Using a constant-region primer together with ProtoScript II reverse transcriptase, TCR beta cDNA was made from roughly 540 ng of total RNA. For TCR beta, libraries were produced by three nested multiplex PCR rounds using slightly modified ARM-PCR. TRBV1-TRBV30 forward primers paired with a C-beta reverse primer drove the first two PCR rounds, around 9 cycles each. TCRdb re-called the multiplex PCR reads with MiXCR, one entry per CDR3 protein. Among around 88,000 distinct CDR3 sequences listed, less than 75% were seen once. The source material, about 18-31 mg of unsorted bulk tissue, was used to co-extract RNA and DNA. Material: tumor-adjacent normal liver tissue. These receptor sequences come from a middle-aged man with primary liver carcinoma and hepatitis B virus infection.

This clonotype was seen at least ten times. The chain combines TRBV12-3 or TRBV12-4 with TRBJ2-1; D remains ambiguous. Trimming removed 5 bases from V and 3 bases from J, with 2 bases in between. This CDR3 has 11 amino acids. The CDR3 region is CASSDYNEQFF. The CDR3 nucleotides are TGTGCCAGCAGTGACTACAATGAGCAGTTCTTC.

About this clonotype itself: An end of the junction differs from the germline gene, which may be a read error. The rearrangement joins TRBV5-1 to TRBJ2-3; no clear D gene. The CDR3 totals 13 residues. CDR1 SGHRS and CDR2 YFSETQ come from the germline V gene. CDR3 bases: TGCGCCAGCAGCGGTCCCCCAACAGATACGCGGTATTTT. Translating gives CASSGPPTDTRYF.

As concerns this clonotype: Just one base apart from a much larger clone, this may be a read error. V usage is TRBV10-2 and J usage is TRBJ1-2, with 10 bases aligning to TRBD1. The germline V gene has CDR1 WSHSY and CDR2 SAAADI. Trimming took 3 bases from V and 3 from J; bases not matched to a gene: 7. The CDR3 contains 16 residues. The CDR3 region is CASSEGGDRGHYGYTF. CDR3 sequence (DNA): TGCGCCAGCAGTGAAGGAGGGGACAGGGGTCACTATGGCTACACCTTC.

The chain joins TRBV4-1 to TRBJ1-3, with D unresolved. Germline-derived CDR1 and CDR2 are MGHRA and YSYEKL. V lost 3 bases to trimming and J lost 3 bases, with 24 bases between them. CDR3 size: 19 residues. CDR3 DNA: TGCGCCAGCAGCCAGAAAGCCTTGTCAGAGGGAAGCTATGGAAACACCATATATTTT. The encoded protein is CASSQKALSEGSYGNTIYF.

This clonotype has at least ten counts. The chain links TRBV6-2 or TRBV6-3 to TRBJ2-1; TRBD2 agrees at 10 bases. Germline assignment: CDR1 MNHEY and CDR2 SVGEGT. V was clipped by 2 bases and J by 5 bases; unmatched bases: 18. The CDR3 sequence is 20 residues long. CDR3 nucleotide sequence: TGTGCCAGCAGTTACGAGGAAGGGGGAATTAGCGGGAGGCCAAACAATGAGCAGTTCTTC. Translated: CASSYEEGGISGRPNNEQFF.